These 5 T cell receptor beta chains were sequenced from one sample in a study of blood T cell repertoires in COVID-19. The assay was immunoSEQ multiplex PCR, and TCRdb's table has in-frame clones only and misses some. This table has 150,000 to 200,000 clones, around 90% appearing once. Sequenced input: peripheral blood. All receptors derive from a man in his 60s with active or convalescent COVID-19.

This clone was counted only a few times. The V gene is TRBV2, the J gene TRBJ2-2; TRBD2 matches 8 bases. V was pared by 6 bases and J by 3 bases, with 6 bases of the junction left unmatched. CDR3 size: 15 residues. Germline V gene data show CDR1 as SNHLY and CDR2 as FYNNEI. CDR3 DNA: TGTGCCAGCAGGCGAACTAGCGGAGACACCGGGGAGCTGTTTTTT. Its protein product is CASRRTSGDTGELFF.

The chain joins TRBV9 to TRBJ1-3; possibly TRBD1 for D (6 bases). Germline CDR1 reads SGDLS; CDR2 reads YYNGEE. Trimming took 3 bases from V and 4 from J, leaving 17 bases between them. The CDR3 covers 16 residues. The CDR3 region is CASSGHMGAAGNTIYF. The DNA of the CDR3 is TGTGCCAGCAGCGGCCACATGGGGGCCGCCGGAAACACCATATATTTT. Full variable domain (outside the CDR3, taken from reference TRBV9 and TRBJ1-3): DSGVTQTPKHLITATGQRVTLRCSPRSGDLSVYWYQQSLDQGLQFLIQYYNGEERAKGNILERFSAQQFPDLHSELNLSSLELGDSALYFCASSGHMGAAGNTIYFGEGSWLTVV.

The V call is TRBV18, the J call TRBJ1-2; D ambiguous. In germline, CDR1 is KGHSH, CDR2 LQKENI. The CDR3 has 14 residues. With 6 bases removed from V and 4 bases from J, the gap between germline ends came to 15 bases. CDR3 residues: CASSPQWSTYGYTF. The CDR3 DNA sequence: TGTGCCAGCTCGCCGCAGTGGTCAACCTATGGCTACACCTTC.

The rearrangement links TRBV5-1 to TRBJ1-1; no clear D gene. CDR3 length: 15 residues. Trimming left V 1 base short and J 1 base short, with 11 bases between. Germline CDR1 SGHRS, CDR2 YFSETQ. The CDR3 region has the DNA TGCGCCAGCAGCTTGACCGGGAATTCGAACACTGAAGCTTTCTTT. Its translation: CASSLTGNSNTEAFF.

A remark on this clone: This specimen includes other DNA sequences encoding the same CDR3. This chain connects TRBV5-1 to TRBJ1-4, with 7 bases aligning to TRBD1. The CDR3 contains 15 residues. V gave up 0 bases and J gave up 2 bases; unmatched junction bases: 1. Germline CDR1 and CDR2: SGHRS and YFSETQ. The CDR3 nucleotides read TGCGCCAGCAGCTTGGTGACAGGGACTAATGAAAAACTGTTTTTT. It specifies CASSLVTGTNEKLFF.